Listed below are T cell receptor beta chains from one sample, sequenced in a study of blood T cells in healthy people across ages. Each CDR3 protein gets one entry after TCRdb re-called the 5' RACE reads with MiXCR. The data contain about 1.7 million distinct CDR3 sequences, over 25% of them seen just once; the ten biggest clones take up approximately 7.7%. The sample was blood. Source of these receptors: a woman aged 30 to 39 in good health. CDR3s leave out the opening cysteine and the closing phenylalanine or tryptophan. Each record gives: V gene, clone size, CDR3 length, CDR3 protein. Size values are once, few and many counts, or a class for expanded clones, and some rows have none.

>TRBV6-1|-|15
ASRELTGTSVWYEQY
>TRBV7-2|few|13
ASSLGGGEEEPQH
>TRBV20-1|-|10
SPAGRDTEAF
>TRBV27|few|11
ASRRDRRYGYT
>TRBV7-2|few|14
SSSLNGAGLGDTQY
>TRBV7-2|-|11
ASSATSNNEQF
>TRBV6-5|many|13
ATRVASGKGYEQY
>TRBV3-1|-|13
ASSQGAGIYYGYT
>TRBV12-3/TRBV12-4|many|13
ASSLAGTGVEKLF
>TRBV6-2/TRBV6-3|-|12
ASRRLEKRETQY
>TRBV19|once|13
ASIRTGGNTGELF
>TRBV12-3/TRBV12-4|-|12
AGRVGGSTYEQY
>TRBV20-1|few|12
SARGAGGFNEQF
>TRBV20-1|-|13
SARGLGTGASEAF
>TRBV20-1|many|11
SASDEGPEKLF
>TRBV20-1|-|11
SARAARGNIQY
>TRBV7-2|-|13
ASSSRTGGPETQY
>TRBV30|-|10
AWGDGRFGHT
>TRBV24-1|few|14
ATSDSAGTSYNEQF
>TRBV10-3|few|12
AIKELAGLNEQF
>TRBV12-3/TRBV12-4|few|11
ASSGTGPTGYT
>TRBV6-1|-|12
ASSEGQEGNEQF
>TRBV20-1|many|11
SARGDQQETQY
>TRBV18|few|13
ASSPMTGGPDTQY
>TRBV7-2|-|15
ASSSGLANMNTGELF
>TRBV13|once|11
ASSPTQRSEQF
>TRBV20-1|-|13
SAIEWELAGGEQF
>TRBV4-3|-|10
ASSQDTWGYT
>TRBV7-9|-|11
ASSSNSNPDQY
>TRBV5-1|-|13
ASSPRNGVSTEAF
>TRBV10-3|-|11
AISDRGLRGYT
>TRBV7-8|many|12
ASSRAQGVYEQF
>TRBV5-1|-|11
ASSFMGAYKQY
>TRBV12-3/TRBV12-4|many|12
ASRGTGGSYEQY
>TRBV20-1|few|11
SASIDGNQPQH
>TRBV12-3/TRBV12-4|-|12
ASSLARVMETQY
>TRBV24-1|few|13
ATPIRQGPTYEQY
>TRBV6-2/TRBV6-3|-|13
ASSYEETLGYEQY
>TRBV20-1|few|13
SARDPVASRETQY
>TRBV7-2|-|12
ASSLAPGVQPQH
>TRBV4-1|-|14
ASSQLGTSGANVLT
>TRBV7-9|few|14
ASSLKAGTEGYEQY
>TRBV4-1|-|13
ASSRSGQLNTEAF
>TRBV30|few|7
AWSKPQH